This T cell receptor beta chain appears in the sequencing data of a study of OX40 agonist ivuxolimab in advanced cancers. In the study overall: Three dose-escalation patients had partial responses: one with hepatocellular carcinoma and two with cutaneous melanoma.

Regarding this clone: The antigen is unknown.

This CDR3 spans 14 amino acids. Germline loops: CDR1 SEHNR, CDR2 FQNEAQ (reference sequence). Germline trimming cut 4 bases from V and 0 bases from J; bases unmatched to any gene: 2. Notes on the study in general: CD4+ and CD8+ blood T cells expanded clonally by week 6 at 0.1 to 3.0 mg/kg.

Profiling relied on immunoSEQ multiplex PCR, and the TCRdb table lists in-frame clones only, not all of them. The sample lists some 43,000 clones; around 85% were seen once. The chain is built from TRBV7-9 and TRBJ1-1; 7 nucleotides match TRBD1. Source: CD4+ or CD8+ T cells sorted from blood, taken in a trial of the OX40 agonist ivuxolimab. This receptor was obtained from an adult with an advanced solid tumor such as melanoma, head and neck, liver or kidney cancer. As DNA, the CDR3 is TGTGCCAGCAGCTCGGGACAGTTGAACACTGAAGCTTTCTTT. This encodes CASSSGQLNTEAFF.